Sequencing of this T cell receptor (beta chain) was carried out in a study of T cells in Graves' hyperthyroidism and ophthalmopathy. The wider study: Before any treatment, at initial diagnosis, peripheral blood was collected.

The blood sample dates from first hyperthyroidism diagnosis, preceding any ophthalmopathy symptoms. Findings of the study overall: Ophthalmopathy was identified by the model a median approximately 6.9 months ahead of onset. Most expanded thyroid clonotypes above 0.001 also appeared in blood.

As regards this clonotype: As yet, its antigen is unknown.

Using RNA transcripts as the source, TCR beta CDR3 regions were amplified. The HTBI primer set served for first-round RT-PCR of the TCR CDR3. Via MiXCR, TCRdb re-called the multiplex PCR reads, giving one row per CDR3 protein. The sample records around 700,000 distinct CDR3 sequences, 18% being singletons. The V end lost 8 bases, the J end lost 1 base, and 13 bases lay between the germline ends. The CDR3 totals 13 residues. Germline V lookup: CDR1 DFQATT, CDR2 SNEGSKA (reference sequence). The TCR comes from a woman aged 50 to 60 with Graves' hyperthyroidism that later progressed to Graves' ophthalmopathy. The chain employs TRBV20-1 and TRBJ2-3; D remains unclear. The source material was blood. The CDR3 here is CSNRIFGTDTQYF. The CDR3 DNA sequence: TGCAGTAATAGAATCTTCGGCACAGATACGCAGTATTTT.